These T cell receptor beta chains were read from a single sample in a study of blood T cell repertoires in COVID-19. Only in-frame clones appear in the TCRdb table, and some are missing; sequencing was by immunoSEQ multiplex PCR. The sample lists fewer than 200,000 clones; roughly 85% were seen once. The sample consisted of peripheral blood. The receptors here all came from a woman aged 60-75 years with COVID-19, enrolled during active disease. CDR3s include the opening cysteine and the closing phenylalanine or tryptophan. The D gene is left open where the match is weak. The size entry is marked missing in some rows and otherwise reads once, few, many or a size class.

J: TRBJ1-1
D: TRBD1
size: -
V: TRBV9
DNA: TGTGCCAGCAGCGTAGTACAGGGGGCGAACACTGAAGCTTTCTTT
CDR3: CASSVVQGANTEAFF

J: TRBJ1-2
D: -
size: -
V: TRBV7-2
DNA: TGTGCCAGCAGCTCCGAGCGGTTGGCGGTTTACGGCTACACCTTC
CDR3: CASSSERLAVYGYTF

J: TRBJ2-3
D: -
size: few
V: TRBV3-1/TRBV3-2
DNA: TGTGCCAGCAGCCACCAATCGAGCCTCCATTGGGATACGCAGTATTTT
CDR3: CASSHQSSLHWDTQYF

J: TRBJ2-1
D: TRBD2
size: -
V: TRBV2
DNA: TGTGCCAGCAGGGGGACTAGATCCATTTACAATGAGCAGTTCTTC
CDR3: CASRGTRSIYNEQFF

J: TRBJ2-1
D: -
size: -
V: TRBV5-1
DNA: TGCGCCAGCAGCCCTACCGGACTAACCTCCTACAATGAGCAGTTCTTC
CDR3: CASSPTGLTSYNEQFF

J: TRBJ1-5
D: TRBD1
size: -
V: TRBV6-2/TRBV6-3
DNA: TGTGCCAGCAGTTACTACGCCGGGACAGGGATACTGAGCAATCAGCCCCAGCATTTT
CDR3: CASSYYAGTGILSNQPQHF

J: TRBJ1-1
D: -
size: -
V: TRBV7-3
DNA: TGTGCCAGCAGCCTCTTTCAACAGGGAGAAGCTTTCTTT
CDR3: CASSLFQQGEAFF

J: TRBJ1-3
D: -
size: -
V: TRBV13
DNA: TGTGCCAGCAGCCTACGAAGCTCTGGAAACACCATATATTTT
CDR3: CASSLRSSGNTIYF

J: TRBJ1-4
D: TRBD1
size: once
V: TRBV12-5
DNA: TGTGCTAGTGGTCGATGGGACAGTGGGGAAAAACTGTTTTTT
CDR3: CASGRWDSGEKLFF

J: TRBJ1-4
D: -
size: -
V: TRBV2
DNA: TGTGCCAGCAGAGAGACAGGAGGAAAACTGTTTTTT
CDR3: CASRETGGKLFF

J: TRBJ1-5
D: TRBD1
size: -
V: TRBV10-1
DNA: TGCGCCAGCAGTTGGACAGGGGGCCCCCAGCATTTT
CDR3: CASSWTGGPQHF

J: TRBJ1-5
D: TRBD1
size: -
V: TRBV18
DNA: TGTGCCAGCTCACCATGGGTCCCCAGGGGGCAACAACAGCCCCAGCATTTT
CDR3: CASSPWVPRGQQQPQHF

J: TRBJ2-3
D: -
size: -
V: TRBV29-1
DNA: TGCAGCGTTGAGGGGCCTCTCACAGATACGCAGTATTTT
CDR3: CSVEGPLTDTQYF

J: TRBJ1-5
D: -
size: -
V: TRBV6-5
DNA: TGTGCCAGCAGTTCTCAGGGCGGTATTGGCAATCAGCCCCAGCATTTT
CDR3: CASSSQGGIGNQPQHF

J: TRBJ1-4
D: TRBD1
size: -
V: TRBV5-6
DNA: TGTGCCAGCAGCTTGAGGGGACAGGGGGCTTCTGGTAATGAAAAACTGTTTTTT
CDR3: CASSLRGQGASGNEKLFF

J: TRBJ2-1
D: TRBD1
size: -
V: TRBV10-3
DNA: TGTGCCATCGGCCAGGGGGCAGGCAATGAGCAGTTCTTC
CDR3: CAIGQGAGNEQFF

J: TRBJ2-2
D: -
size: -
V: TRBV19
DNA: TGTGCCAGTAGTATGGCGGCGGGAAACACCGGGGAGCTGTTTTTT
CDR3: CASSMAAGNTGELFF

J: TRBJ1-1
D: -
size: -
V: TRBV18
DNA: TGTGCCAGCTCACCACTCCAGGGCGACACTGAAGCTTTCTTT
CDR3: CASSPLQGDTEAFF

J: TRBJ1-1
D: -
size: -
V: TRBV19
DNA: TGTGCCAGTAGTATAGGGGGGGTGGAAATGAACACTGAAGCTTTCTTT
CDR3: CASSIGGVEMNTEAFF

J: TRBJ1-4
D: -
size: -
V: TRBV5-1
DNA: TGCGCCAGCAGCTTGCGGGGGTTTGGGGAAAAACTGTTTTTT
CDR3: CASSLRGFGEKLFF

J: TRBJ2-3
D: -
size: -
V: TRBV19
DNA: TGTGCCAGTAGTACCGCGGGGTCTACGCAGTATTTT
CDR3: CASSTAGSTQYF

J: TRBJ1-2
D: TRBD1
size: -
V: TRBV24-1
DNA: TGTGCCACCAGTGATCTCTTGACCCAGGGGGTCTATGGCTACACCTTC
CDR3: CATSDLLTQGVYGYTF

J: TRBJ2-2
D: TRBD1
size: -
V: TRBV24-1
DNA: TGTGCCACCAGTGATCCGGGACAGGGGACCGGGGAGCTGTTTTTT
CDR3: CATSDPGQGTGELFF

J: TRBJ1-5
D: -
size: -
V: TRBV6-5
DNA: TGTGCCAGCAGCTTCGACAGGTTTAATCAGCCCCAGCATTTT
CDR3: CASSFDRFNQPQHF

J: TRBJ1-5
D: -
size: -
V: TRBV5-4
DNA: TGTGCCAGCAGCTCCGACAGTAATCAGCCCCAGCATTTT
CDR3: CASSSDSNQPQHF

J: TRBJ1-2
D: TRBD1
size: -
V: TRBV6-5
DNA: TGTGCCAGCAGTCTAGAATTGGACAGGGTGCGGGGCTACACCTTC
CDR3: CASSLELDRVRGYTF

J: TRBJ1-2
D: TRBD1
size: -
V: TRBV12-5
DNA: TGTGCTAGCACACACTCCCAGGGGGCAAATTATGGCTACACCTTC
CDR3: CASTHSQGANYGYTF

J: TRBJ1-5
D: -
size: -
V: TRBV3-1/TRBV3-2
DNA: TGTGCCAGCAGCCAAGGGGGGTGGGGGCGGCCCCAGCATTTT
CDR3: CASSQGGWGRPQHF